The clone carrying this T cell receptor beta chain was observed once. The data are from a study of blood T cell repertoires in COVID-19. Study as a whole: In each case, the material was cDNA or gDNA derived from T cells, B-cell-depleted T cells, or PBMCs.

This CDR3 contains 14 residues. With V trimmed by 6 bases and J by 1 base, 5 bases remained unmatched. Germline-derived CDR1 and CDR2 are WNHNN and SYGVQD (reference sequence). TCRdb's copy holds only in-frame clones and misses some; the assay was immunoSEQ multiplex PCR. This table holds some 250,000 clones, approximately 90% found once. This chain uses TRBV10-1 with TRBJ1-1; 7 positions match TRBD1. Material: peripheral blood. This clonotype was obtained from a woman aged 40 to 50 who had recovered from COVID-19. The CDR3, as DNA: TGCGCCAGCAGCCCGACAGGGAAGAACACTGAAGCTTTCTTT. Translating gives CASSPTGKNTEAFF.